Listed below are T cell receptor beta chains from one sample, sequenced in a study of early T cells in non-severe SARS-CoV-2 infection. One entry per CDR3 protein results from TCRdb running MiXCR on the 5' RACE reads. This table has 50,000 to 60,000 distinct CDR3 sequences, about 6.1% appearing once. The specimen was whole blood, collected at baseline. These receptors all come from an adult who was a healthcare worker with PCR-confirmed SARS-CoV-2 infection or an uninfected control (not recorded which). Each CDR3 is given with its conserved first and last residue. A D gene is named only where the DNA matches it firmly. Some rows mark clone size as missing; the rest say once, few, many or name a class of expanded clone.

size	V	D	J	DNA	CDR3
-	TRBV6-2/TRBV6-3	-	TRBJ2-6	TGTGCCAGCACCCCATACTCTGGGGCCAACGTCCTGACTTTC	CASTPYSGANVLTF
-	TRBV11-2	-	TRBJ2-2	TGTGCCAGCAGCTTAGAGCGGGCCGGGGAGCTGTTTTTT	CASSLERAGELFF
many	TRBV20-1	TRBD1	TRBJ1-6	TGCAGTGCTCCCGGACAGGGAGGTGGACCCCTCCACTTT	CSAPGQGGGPLHF
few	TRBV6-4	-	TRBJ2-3	TGTGCCAGCAGCGAAGGGGGGACAGATACGCAGTATTTT	CASSEGGTDTQYF
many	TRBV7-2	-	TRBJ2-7	TGTGCCAGCAGCTCCCGCCAACAGGGTCACGAGCAGTACTTC	CASSSRQQGHEQYF
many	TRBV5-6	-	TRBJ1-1	TGTGCCAGCAGCGCCAGTATGGGGGCGCTGGCTTTCTTT	CASSASMGALAFF
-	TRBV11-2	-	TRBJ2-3	TGTGCCAGCAGCTCCCGTGTAGCAACTGGCACAGATACGCAGTATTTT	CASSSRVATGTDTQYF
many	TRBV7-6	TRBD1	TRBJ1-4	TGTGCCAGCAGCTTGCAGGGGGCAAGTAATGAAAAACTGTTTTTT	CASSLQGASNEKLFF
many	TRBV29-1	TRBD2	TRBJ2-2	TGCAGCGTGACGGGAGGCACCGGGGAGCTGTTTTTT	CSVTGGTGELFF
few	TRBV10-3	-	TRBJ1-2	TGTGCCATCAGTGAGACCAGACAGAGCCGCTATGGCTACACCTTC	CAISETRQSRYGYTF
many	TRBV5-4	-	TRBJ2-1	TGTGCCAGCAGCTTGGCTCCCCTTCGCTCCTACAATGAGCAGTTCTTC	CASSLAPLRSYNEQFF
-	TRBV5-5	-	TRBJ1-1	TGTGCCAGCAGCTTGGCGAGGGGGGCGAACACTGAAGCTTTCTTT	CASSLARGANTEAFF
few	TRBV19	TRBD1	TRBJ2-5	TGTGCCAGTAGTCGCTTCCCCGGGACAGGGAGCTACGGGGAGACCCAGTACTTC	CASSRFPGTGSYGETQYF
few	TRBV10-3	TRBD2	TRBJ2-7	TGTGCCATCGGCGGCGCGGGGGCCTACGAGCAGTACTTC	CAIGGAGAYEQYF
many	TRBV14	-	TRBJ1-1	TGTGCCAGCAGCCAAGATCCACAGCCGTATGAAGCTTTCTTT	CASSQDPQPYEAFF
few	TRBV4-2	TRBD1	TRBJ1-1	TGTGCCAGCAGCCAAGCTCTGACAGGGGGAACTGAAGCTTTCTTT	CASSQALTGGTEAFF
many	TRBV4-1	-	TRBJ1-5	TGCGCCAGCAGCCAAGAGGAGACAGGTACGGTCAGGCCCCAGCATTTT	CASSQEETGTVRPQHF
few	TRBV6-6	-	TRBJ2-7	TGTGCCAGCAGTTATTCCCAGGGAAGTTTAACCTACGAGCAGTACTTC	CASSYSQGSLTYEQYF
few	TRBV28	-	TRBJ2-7	TGTGCCAGCAGTTTACAGGGGTCCTACGAGCAGTACTTC	CASSLQGSYEQYF